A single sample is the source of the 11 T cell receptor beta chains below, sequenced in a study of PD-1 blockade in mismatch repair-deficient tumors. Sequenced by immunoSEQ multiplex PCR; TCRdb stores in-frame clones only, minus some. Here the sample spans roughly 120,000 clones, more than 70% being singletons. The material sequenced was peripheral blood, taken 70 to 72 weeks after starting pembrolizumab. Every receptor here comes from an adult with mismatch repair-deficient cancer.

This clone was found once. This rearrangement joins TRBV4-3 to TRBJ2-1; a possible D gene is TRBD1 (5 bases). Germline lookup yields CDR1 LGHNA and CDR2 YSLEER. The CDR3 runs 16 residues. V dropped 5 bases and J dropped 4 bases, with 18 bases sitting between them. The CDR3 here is CASSIIHRGNYNEQFF. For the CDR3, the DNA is TGCGCCAGCAGCATAATACATAGGGGAAATTACAATGAGCAGTTCTTC.

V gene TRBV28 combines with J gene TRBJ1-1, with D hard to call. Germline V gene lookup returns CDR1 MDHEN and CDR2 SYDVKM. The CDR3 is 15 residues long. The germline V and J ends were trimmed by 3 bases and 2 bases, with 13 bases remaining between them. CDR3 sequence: CASSFMQEGNTEAFF. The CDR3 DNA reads TGTGCCAGCAGTTTCATGCAGGAGGGAAACACTGAAGCTTTCTTT. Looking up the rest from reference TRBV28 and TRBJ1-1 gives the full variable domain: DVKVTQSSRYLVKRTGEKVFLECVQDMDHENMFWYRQDPGLGLRLIYFSYDVKMKEKGDIPEGYSVSREKKERFSLILESASTNQTSMYLCASSFMQEGNTEAFFGQGTRLTVV.

CDR3 protein: CASSQGFVGDTGELFF. CDR3 DNA: TGCGCCAGCAGCCAAGGCTTTGTGGGAGACACCGGGGAGCTGTTTTTT. The chain carries TRBV4-3 and TRBJ2-2; D might be TRBD2 (5 bases). V was shortened by 1 base and J by 3 bases, with 12 bases between the two germline ends. Germline CDR1 is LGHNA and CDR2 is YSLEER. This CDR3 contains 16 residues.

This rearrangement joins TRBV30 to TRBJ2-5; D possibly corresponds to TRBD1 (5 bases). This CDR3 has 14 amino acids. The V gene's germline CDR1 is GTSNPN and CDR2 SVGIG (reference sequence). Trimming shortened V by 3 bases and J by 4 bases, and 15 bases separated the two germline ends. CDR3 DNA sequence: TGTGCCTGGAGCCCGCTTACAGGCCCAGAGACCCAGTACTTC. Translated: CAWSPLTGPETQYF.

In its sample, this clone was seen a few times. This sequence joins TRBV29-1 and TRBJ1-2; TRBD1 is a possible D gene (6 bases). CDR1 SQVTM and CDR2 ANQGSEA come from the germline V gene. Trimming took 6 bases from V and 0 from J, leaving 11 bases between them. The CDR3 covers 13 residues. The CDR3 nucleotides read TGCAGCGTCAAGGGGGGAGCTAACTATGGCTACACCTTC. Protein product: CSVKGGANYGYTF.

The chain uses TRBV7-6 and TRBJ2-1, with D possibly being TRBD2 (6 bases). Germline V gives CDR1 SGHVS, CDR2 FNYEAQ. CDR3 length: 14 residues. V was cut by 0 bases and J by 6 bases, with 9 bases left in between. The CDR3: CASSLAGGANEQFF. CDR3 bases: TGTGCCAGCAGCTTAGCGGGAGGCGCCAATGAGCAGTTCTTC.

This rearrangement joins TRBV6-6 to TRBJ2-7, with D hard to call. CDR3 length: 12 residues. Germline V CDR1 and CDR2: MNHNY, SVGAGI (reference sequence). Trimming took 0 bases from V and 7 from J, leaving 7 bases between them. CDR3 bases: TGTGCCAGCAGTTACTCTCTTAGTGAGCAGTACTTC. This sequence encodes CASSYSLSEQYF.

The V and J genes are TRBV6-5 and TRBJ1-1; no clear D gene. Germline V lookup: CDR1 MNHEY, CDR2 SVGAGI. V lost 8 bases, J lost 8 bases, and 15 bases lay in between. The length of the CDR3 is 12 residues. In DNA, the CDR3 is TGTGCCAGCGGTAGGGCAACCAGGGAAGCTTTCTTT. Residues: CASGRATREAFF.

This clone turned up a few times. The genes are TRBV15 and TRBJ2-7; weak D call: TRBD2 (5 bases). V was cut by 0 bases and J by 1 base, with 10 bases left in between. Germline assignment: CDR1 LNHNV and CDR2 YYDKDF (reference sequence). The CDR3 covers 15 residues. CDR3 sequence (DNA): TGTGCCACCAGCAGAGATCGGGAAGTTTCCTACGAGCAGTACTTC. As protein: CATSRDREVSYEQYF.

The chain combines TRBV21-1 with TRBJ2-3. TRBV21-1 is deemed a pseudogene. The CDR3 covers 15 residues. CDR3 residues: CASSKDRSPIDTQYF. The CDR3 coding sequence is TGTGCCAGCAGCAAAGATCGATCCCCAATTGATACGCAGTATTTT.

CDR3 nucleotide sequence: TGTGCCAGCAGCTTAGAAGCCGCAACTAATGAAAAACTGTTTTTT. Protein: CASSLEAATNEKLFF. The V and J genes are TRBV7-8 and TRBJ1-4; D is unclear. CDR1 is SGHVS and CDR2 is FQNEAQ in the germline V gene. Trimming took off 1 base at V and 0 bases at J, with 6 bases between the two ends. This CDR3 has 15 amino acids. Combining the CDR3 with reference TRBV7-8 and TRBJ1-4 gives the whole variable domain GAGVSQSPRYKVAKRGQDVALRCDPISGHVSLFWYQQALGQGPEFLTYFQNEAQLDKSGLPSDRFFAERPEGSVSTLKIQRTQQEDSAVYLCASSLEAATNEKLFFGSGTQLSVL.